The 5 T cell receptor beta chains below all came from one sample that was sequenced in a study of post-analysis software for immune sequencing data. General observations from the study: Four or five TRBV segments, TRBV5-6, TRBV5-1 and TRBV20-1 among them, were found more frequent in patients than controls.

These receptors lack a known antigen. Unique molecular identifiers had been added to the TCR beta cDNA libraries. TCRdb re-analysed the PCR reads in MiXCR, keeping a single row per CDR3 protein. The repertoire has a few hundred thousand distinct CDR3 sequences, around 40% of them found once; the top ten carry about 12%. The sequencing input was blood. These receptors all come from a girl aged 5 to 17 with multiple sclerosis.

This clonotype was picked up one time. The chain has TRBV29-1 and TRBJ2-4; the match to TRBD1 covers 11 bases. The J call may not be correct, given that the DNA end is closer to TRBJ2-7. The CDR3 covers 13 residues. Per the germline V gene, CDR1 is SQVTM and CDR2 is ANQGSEA. The CDR3 nucleotides read TGCAGCGTTTTCGGGACAGGGGGCTACGAGCAGTACTTC. This codes for CSVFGTGGYEQYF.

This clonotype was picked up a small number of times. The rearrangement joins TRBV20-1 to TRBJ2-4; D may be TRBD2 (5 bases). There are 14 residues in the CDR3. The V gene lost 5 bases and the J gene lost 2 bases, with 13 bases spanning the gap. Germline V CDR1 and CDR2: DFQATT, SNEGSKA (reference sequence). In DNA, the CDR3 is TGCAGTGCTCCCCCCGGACTCTCCAAAAACATTCAGTACTTC. Protein sequence: CSAPPGLSKNIQYF.

The genes are TRBV24-1 and TRBJ1-2, with D hard to call. Trimming stripped 4 bases from V and 0 bases from J, with 8 bases between. This CDR3 comprises 14 residues. Germline values: CDR1 KGHDR, CDR2 SFDVKD. The CDR3 DNA follows: TGTGCCACCAGTGACATCGCTGCTAACTATGGCTACACCTTC. It yields the protein CATSDIAANYGYTF.

This clonotype appeared a single time. J is TRBJ1-1 and V is TRBV5-1; TRBD1 is a possible D gene (6 bases). Trimming shortened V by 0 bases and J by 0 bases, and 9 bases separated the two germline ends. The CDR3 runs 15 residues. CDR1 and CDR2 (germline): SGHRS, YFSETQ. CDR3 loop: CASSLGQALNTEAFF. The CDR3 coding sequence is TGCGCCAGCAGCTTGGGACAGGCTTTGAACACTGAAGCTTTCTTT.

The table lists this clonotype with a few counts. J is TRBJ2-1 and V is TRBV28, with D hard to call. The ends were cut back, 5 bases at V and 6 bases at J, with 14 bases in the middle. The CDR3 is 14 amino acids. Germline V gene lookup returns CDR1 MDHEN and CDR2 SYDVKM. The CDR3 loop reads CASSLRRSPNEQFF. CDR3 bases: TGTGCCAGCAGTCTCAGACGATCCCCCAATGAGCAGTTCTTC.